This entry concerns a single T cell receptor beta chain. The antigen remains undetermined. The sample is drawn from a study of T-cell reconstitution after alpha-beta-depleted transplantation in children. Study observations and caveats: Reportedly, only several hundred clones from non-depleted graft cells drove alpha-beta T-cell counts at about two months. Recipient T cells and thymic progenitors that survived were the source of the high TCRbeta diversity seen at day 60 in some patients.

Germline CDR1 is KGHDR and CDR2 is SFDVKD. Trimming shortened V by 6 bases and J by 4 bases, and 11 bases separated the two germline ends. This CDR3 has 13 amino acids. TCRbeta library construction was performed incorporating unique molecular identifiers. TCRdb analysed the PCR reads with MiXCR anew, one entry per CDR3 protein. The sample records approximately 89,000 distinct CDR3 sequences, less than 20% being singletons. The sample here was PBMCs, mostly from graft donor cells, taken 180 days after TCRalphabeta/CD19-depleted stem cell transplant. V and J are TRBV24-1 and TRBJ2-5, with D possibly matching TRBD2 (5 bases). The TCR was taken from a male patient under 10 years old who had a stem cell transplant for acute lymphoblastic leukemia, so the T cells may come from the graft donor. The CDR3 nucleotides are TGTGCCACCAGTTCCGCGGGCGGAGAGACCCAGTACTTC. Its translation is CATSSAGGETQYF.